Listed below are T cell receptor beta chains from one sample, sequenced in a study of cytomegalovirus exposure and HLA in healthy donors. Some clones are missing from TCRdb's copy, which holds only in-frame ones; the method was immunoSEQ multiplex PCR. The sample carries 100,000 to 150,000 clones, roughly 74% recorded once. Sequencing was carried out using PBMCs. These TCRs come from a woman in her 50s in good health and CMV-seropositive. Each CDR3 is given with its conserved first and last residue. A D gene is named only where the DNA matches it firmly. Rows may omit the clone size; those that give it use once, few, many or a size class.

clone_size j_call d_call v_call cdr3_nt cdr3_aa
- TRBJ2-3 - TRBV9 TGTGCCAGCAGCGTAGGATTCTCGGGGACTCACTATTTT CASSVGFSGTHYF
- TRBJ1-1 - TRBV14 TGTGCCAGCAGCCAAGACTACGGTTCGGGTTACACTGAAGCTTTCTTT CASSQDYGSGYTEAFF
- TRBJ2-5 TRBD1 TRBV19 TGTGCCAGTAGTACCTACAGGGGGCGGCGGGAGACCCAGTACTTC CASSTYRGRRETQYF
- TRBJ1-2 - TRBV5-1 TGCGCCAGCAGCTTAGCACAGGATAACTATGGCTACACCTTC CASSLAQDNYGYTF
- TRBJ2-3 TRBD2 TRBV29-1 TGCAGCGTTGCTAGCGGGGGGGTGGTTGGTTTGGATACGCAGTATTTT CSVASGGVVGLDTQYF
once TRBJ2-1 TRBD1 TRBV7-2 TGTGCCAGCAGCTTAGTGGGGACAGGGGTCTACAATGAGCAGTTCTTC CASSLVGTGVYNEQFF
- TRBJ2-7 TRBD2 TRBV28 TGTGCCAGCAGCCCTCAGCGGGGGGGCTACGAGCAGTACTTC CASSPQRGGYEQYF
few TRBJ1-2 - TRBV28 TGTGCCAGCAGTTTATTCGGGGTCGACTATGGCTACACCTTC CASSLFGVDYGYTF
- TRBJ2-7 - TRBV10-2 TGCGCCAGCAGTGAGTCGACTCGGGTAGCCAGCTCCTACGAGCAGTACTTC CASSESTRVASSYEQYF
few TRBJ2-7 - TRBV7-2 TGTGCCAGCAGCTCGTACAGGGACGAGCAGTACTTC CASSSYRDEQYF
- TRBJ1-1 TRBD1 TRBV6-1 TGTGCCAGCGCGAGACAGGGAGGCACTGAAGCTTTCTTT CASARQGGTEAFF
- TRBJ1-5 - TRBV5-6 TGTGCCAGCAGCTTGCGGACGGACTTAAGCAATCAGCCCCAGCATTTT CASSLRTDLSNQPQHF
- TRBJ2-3 TRBD2 TRBV7-9 TGTGCCAGCAGTTCCGGACTAGCGGGGGGGCATGATACGCAGTATTTT CASSSGLAGGHDTQYF
few TRBJ1-3 - TRBV11-2 TGTGCCAGCAGCTTATCCAGGAACACCATATATTTT CASSLSRNTIYF
once TRBJ2-5 - TRBV18 TGTGCCAGCTCCCCAAGGGCAGCGGCCCAAGAGACCCAGTACTTC CASSPRAAAQETQYF
- TRBJ2-7 - TRBV5-1 TGCGCCAGCAGCTTGGAAAGGAGCTCCTACGAGCAGTACTTC CASSLERSSYEQYF
few TRBJ2-3 TRBD2 TRBV11-2 TGTGCCAGCAGCTTAGATACCCGCGGGGGGGCAATAGATACGCAGTATTTT CASSLDTRGGAIDTQYF
- TRBJ1-2 - TRBV25-1 TGTGCCAGCAGTGATCATACAGCGGGTCTGGATGGCTACACCTTC CASSDHTAGLDGYTF
- TRBJ1-2 - TRBV27 TGTGCCAGCAGCCAAAGTGCCGGGAGTAAGAGCTATGGCTACACCTTC CASSQSAGSKSYGYTF
- TRBJ1-1 TRBD1 TRBV4-1 TGCGCCAGCAGCCAAGTCCCGGGACAGGGTGAAGCTTTCTTT CASSQVPGQGEAFF
- TRBJ2-5 TRBD2 TRBV2 TGTGCCAGCAGTGTGCGGGGGGGGACGTTGGCCCAGTACTTC CASSVRGGTLAQYF
- TRBJ1-6 TRBD1 TRBV30 TGTGCCTGGAGTAAGGGGGCCGCATATAATTCACCCCTCCACTTT CAWSKGAAYNSPLHF
- TRBJ2-2 TRBD1 TRBV19 TGTGCCAGTTATAGGGGACAGGGCACCGGGGAGCTGTTTTTT CASYRGQGTGELFF
- TRBJ1-4 TRBD1 TRBV18 TGTGCCAGCTCACCACCACAGGGGCCCCGCGGTCAACTGTTTTTT CASSPPQGPRGQLFF
- TRBJ1-1 TRBD1 TRBV7-3 TGTGCCAGCAGCTTAACAGGGGGCGACACTGAAGCTTTCTTT CASSLTGGDTEAFF
- TRBJ2-5 - TRBV4-2 TGTGCCAGCAGCCAAGGCCCGGGACAACTTCAAGAGACCCAGTACTTC CASSQGPGQLQETQYF
- TRBJ2-5 TRBD1 TRBV5-6 TGTGCCAGCAGAGGGACAGGGTACCAAGAGACCCAGTACTTC CASRGTGYQETQYF
- TRBJ2-2 - TRBV5-6 TGTGCCAGCAGCTTGCGACAGATAAACACCGGGGAGCTGTTTTTT CASSLRQINTGELFF
- TRBJ2-2 TRBD1 TRBV5-1 TGCGCCAGCAAACAACCGGACAGGGGCACCGGGGAGCTGTTTTTT CASKQPDRGTGELFF
few TRBJ2-7 TRBD1 TRBV10-3 TGTGCCATCAGCGGTAGTCGGGACAGGGGTTACGAGCAGTACTTC CAISGSRDRGYEQYF